The clone carrying this T cell receptor beta chain was seen ten or more times. The source of the sample is a study of regulatory T cells in long-lasting Graves disease. Regarding time point: persistent/refractory GD, antithyroid drugs over 5 years with positive TRAb. PBMC RNA was the source of the TCR library. Through Arm-PCR of CDR3 regions and iRepertoire HTBI primers, TCR beta libraries were built. TCRdb re-called the multiplex PCR reads with MiXCR, one entry per CDR3 protein. The table includes some 300,000 distinct CDR3 sequences, roughly 21% detected once. The CDR3 spans 14 residues. Germline assignment: CDR1 SGHTA and CDR2 FQGNSA. Trimming pared 5 bases from V and 1 base from J, leaving 11 bases between.

This sequence joins TRBV7-2 and TRBJ1-1; D perhaps matches TRBD1 (5 bases). Sequencing used peripheral blood mononuclear cells (PBMCs), obtained when the disease was refractory, from a patient treated with antithyroid drugs. This receptor was obtained from a female donor with Graves disease. This chain's CDR3 is CASSSGTSNTEAFF. The DNA for the CDR3 is TGTGCCAGCAGCAGCGGGACTTCGAACACTGAAGCTTTCTTT.